The TCR beta chain under discussion was sequenced for a study of identifying expanded T cells in peripheral blood. Study observations and caveats: About 1.2 clones differed between technical replicates, versus about 16 and 19 over time.

In the case of this clone: Its target is unknown.

CDR3 length equals 12 residues. CDR1 and CDR2 (germline): MNHNY, SVGAGI (reference sequence). V lost 6 bases and J lost 5, with 8 bases in between. Method: immunoSEQ multiplex PCR; TCRdb's copy keeps in-frame clones and lacks some. The repertoire has more than 45,000 clones, over 80% of them found once; the top ten carry more than 15%. The chain joins TRBV6-6 to TRBJ1-5; D is uncertain. What was sequenced was blood. This receptor was identified in a person between 18 and 75 years old in good health. CDR3 residues: CASRRRDQPQHF. CDR3 bases: TGTGCCAGCAGGCGCAGAGATCAGCCCCAGCATTTT.